A few counts support the clone carrying this TCR beta chain. Its antigen is undetermined. Patients sequenced had flow cytometry evidence of CD8+CD57+ cell expansion. Diagnosis of severe acquired aplastic anemia applied to all patients. The data belong to a study of CD8+CD57+ T cells in acquired aplastic anemia. Findings and limits, study-wide: Both patients and controls carried the same twenty-nine CD8+ CDR3 sequences. With respect to CD8+ Simpson's diversity, patients and controls did not differ significantly.

The germline gives CDR1 SQVTM, CDR2 ANQGSEA. This CDR3 region has 15 residues. V gave up 7 bases and J gave up 4 bases; unmatched junction bases: 12. Genomic DNA was employed as the template in profiling TCR beta VDJ and CDR3. TCRdb fed the reads into MiXCR, producing one record per CDR3 protein. The profile covers about 190,000 distinct CDR3 sequences, with nearly 50% appearing a single time and over 7.5% taken by the ten largest. The origin of this receptor is a human donor with aplastic anemia. V usage is TRBV29-1 and J usage is TRBJ2-1, with TRBD2 matching over 8 bases. Sequenced material: sorted CD4+, CD8+, or CD8+CD57+ T cells (not recorded which) from PBMCs. This CDR3 reads CSERRGASGYNEQFF. As DNA, the CDR3 is TGCAGCGAGCGCCGGGGGGCTAGCGGGTACAATGAGCAGTTCTTC.